Presented here are 4 T cell receptor beta chains from one specimen sequenced in a study of blood T cell repertoires in COVID-19. Assay used: immunoSEQ multiplex PCR; TCRdb lists only in-frame clones, some missing. The table records fewer than 25,000 clones, around 90% of them present only once. Sequenced input: peripheral blood. Receptor source: a man aged 65-85 years with COVID-19, enrolled during active disease.

This clone was counted only a few times. This chain links TRBV5-4 with TRBJ2-3; D not certain. This CDR3 is built from 14 residues. V was shortened by 2 bases and J by 1 base, with 8 bases between the two germline ends. Germline CDR1 reads SGHNT; CDR2 reads YYREEE (reference sequence). CDR3 residues: CASSLWQGTDTQYF. The CDR3 bases are TGTGCCAGCAGCTTATGGCAGGGCACAGATACGCAGTATTTT.

The chain employs TRBV11-2 and TRBJ2-1; D may be TRBD2 (6 bases). Germline CDR1 and CDR2: SGHAT and FQNNGV. CDR3 length equals 13 residues. The ends were cut back, 5 bases at V and 9 bases at J, with 14 bases in the middle. CDR3 nucleotides: TGTGCCAGCAGCATCCTAGCGAACAGTGAGCAGTTCTTC. It encodes CASSILANSEQFF.

The V call is TRBV30, the J call TRBJ1-2, with no clear D. Trimming cost V 2 bases and J 4 bases, with 11 bases left between them. Germline assignment: CDR1 GTSNPN and CDR2 SVGIG (reference sequence). This CDR3 contains 13 residues. Here the CDR3 DNA reads TGTGCCTGGAGTAACGGAGGAATCTATGGCTACACCTTC. As protein: CAWSNGGIYGYTF.

This chain's CDR3 is CATSGTGTPYEQYF. CDR3 in DNA: TGTGCCACCTCCGGGACAGGGACCCCCTACGAGCAGTACTTC. The rearrangement links TRBV2 to TRBJ2-7; 9 nucleotides line up with TRBD1. This CDR3 is built from 14 residues. Looked up from germline, CDR1 is SNHLY and CDR2 is FYNNEI. V gave up 10 bases and J gave up 2 bases; unmatched junction bases: 9.